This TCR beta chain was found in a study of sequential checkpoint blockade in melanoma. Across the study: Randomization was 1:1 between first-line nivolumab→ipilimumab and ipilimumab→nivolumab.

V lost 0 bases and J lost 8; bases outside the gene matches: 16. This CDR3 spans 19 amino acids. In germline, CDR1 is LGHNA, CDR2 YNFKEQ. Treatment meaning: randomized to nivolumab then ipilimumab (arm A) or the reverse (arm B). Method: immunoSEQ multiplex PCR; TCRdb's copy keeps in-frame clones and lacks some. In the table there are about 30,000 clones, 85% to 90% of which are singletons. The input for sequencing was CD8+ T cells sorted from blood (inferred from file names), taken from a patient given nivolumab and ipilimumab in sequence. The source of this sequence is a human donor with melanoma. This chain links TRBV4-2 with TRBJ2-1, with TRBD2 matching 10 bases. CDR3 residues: CASSQDGRGLAGAGDEQFF. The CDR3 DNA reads TGTGCCAGCAGCCAAGATGGCAGGGGGCTAGCGGGAGCAGGCGATGAGCAGTTCTTC.